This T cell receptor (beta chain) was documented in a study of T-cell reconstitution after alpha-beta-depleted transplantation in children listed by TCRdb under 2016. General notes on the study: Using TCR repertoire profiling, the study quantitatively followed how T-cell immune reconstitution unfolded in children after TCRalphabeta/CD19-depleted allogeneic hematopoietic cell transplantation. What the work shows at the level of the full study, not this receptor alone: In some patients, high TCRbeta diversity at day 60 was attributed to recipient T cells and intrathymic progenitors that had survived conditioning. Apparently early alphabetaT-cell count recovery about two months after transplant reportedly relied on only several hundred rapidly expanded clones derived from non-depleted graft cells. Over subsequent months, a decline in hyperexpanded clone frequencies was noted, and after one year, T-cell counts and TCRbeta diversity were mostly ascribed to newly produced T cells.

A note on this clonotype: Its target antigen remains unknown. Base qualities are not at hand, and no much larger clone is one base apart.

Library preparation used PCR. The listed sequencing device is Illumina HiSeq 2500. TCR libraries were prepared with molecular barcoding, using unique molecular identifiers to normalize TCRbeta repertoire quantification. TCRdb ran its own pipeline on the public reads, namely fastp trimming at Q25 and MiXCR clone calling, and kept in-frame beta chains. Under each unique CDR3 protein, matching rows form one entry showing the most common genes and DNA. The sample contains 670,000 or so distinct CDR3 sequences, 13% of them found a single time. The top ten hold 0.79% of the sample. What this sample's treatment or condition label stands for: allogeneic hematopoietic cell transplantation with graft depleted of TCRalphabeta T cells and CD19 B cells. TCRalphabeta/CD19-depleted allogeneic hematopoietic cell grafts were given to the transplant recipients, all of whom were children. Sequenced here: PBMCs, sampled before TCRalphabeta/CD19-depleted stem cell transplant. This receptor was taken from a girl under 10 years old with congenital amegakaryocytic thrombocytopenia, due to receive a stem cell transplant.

CDR3 sequence: CASSGTAETQYF. The sequenced DNA is TGCGCCAGCAGCGGGACAGCAGAGACCCAGTACTTC. The V and J segments used are TRBV5-1 and TRBJ2-5; 7 of the junction bases match TRBD1. For this chain, trimming is 4 bases at the V end and 4 bases at the J end, and the number of junction bases without a gene match is 1. As encoded in the germline V gene, CDR1 is SGHRS while CDR2 is YFSETQ. Including the terminal cysteine and phenylalanine, the CDR3 comprises 12 residues. CDR3 DNA is the only sequence kept; it has 36 bases, read in frame from the first base.